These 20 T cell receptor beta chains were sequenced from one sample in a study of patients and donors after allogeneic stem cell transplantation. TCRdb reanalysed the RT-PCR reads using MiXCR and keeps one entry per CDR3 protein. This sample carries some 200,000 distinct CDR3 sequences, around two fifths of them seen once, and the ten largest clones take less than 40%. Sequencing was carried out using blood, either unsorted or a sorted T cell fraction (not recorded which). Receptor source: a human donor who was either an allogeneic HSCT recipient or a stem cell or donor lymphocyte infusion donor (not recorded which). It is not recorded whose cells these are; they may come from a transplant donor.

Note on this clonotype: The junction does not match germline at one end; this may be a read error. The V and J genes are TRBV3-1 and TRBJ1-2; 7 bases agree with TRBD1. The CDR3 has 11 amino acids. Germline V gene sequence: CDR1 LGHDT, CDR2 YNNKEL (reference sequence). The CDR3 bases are TGTGCCAGCAGCCAAGATACGGGACAGCATTTC. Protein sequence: CASSQDTGQHF.

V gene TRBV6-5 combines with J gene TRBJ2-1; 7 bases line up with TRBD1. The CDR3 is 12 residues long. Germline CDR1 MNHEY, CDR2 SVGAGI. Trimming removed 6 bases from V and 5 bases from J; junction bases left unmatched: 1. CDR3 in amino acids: CASSDRDNEQFF. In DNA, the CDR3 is TGTGCCAGCAGCGACAGGGACAATGAGCAGTTCTTC.

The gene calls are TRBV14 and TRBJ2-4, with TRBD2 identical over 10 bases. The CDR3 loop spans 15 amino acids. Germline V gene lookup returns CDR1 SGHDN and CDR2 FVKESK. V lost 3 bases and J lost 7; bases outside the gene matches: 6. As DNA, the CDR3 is TGTGCCAGCAGCCAGAGCCTAGCGGGAGCTAACATTCAGTACTTC. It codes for CASSQSLAGANIQYF.

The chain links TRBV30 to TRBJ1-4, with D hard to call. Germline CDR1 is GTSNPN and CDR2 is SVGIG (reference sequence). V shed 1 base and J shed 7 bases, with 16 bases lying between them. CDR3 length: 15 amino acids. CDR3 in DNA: TGTGCCTGGAGTGCCGAGACCTGGCCCTTTGAAAAACTGTTTTTT. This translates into CAWSAETWPFEKLFF. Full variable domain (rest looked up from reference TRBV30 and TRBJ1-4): SQTIHQWPATLVQPVGSPLSLECTVEGTSNPNLYWYRQAAGRGLQLLFYSVGIGQISSEVPQNLSASRPQDRQFILSSKKLLLSDSGFYLCAWSAETWPFEKLFFGSGTQLSVL.

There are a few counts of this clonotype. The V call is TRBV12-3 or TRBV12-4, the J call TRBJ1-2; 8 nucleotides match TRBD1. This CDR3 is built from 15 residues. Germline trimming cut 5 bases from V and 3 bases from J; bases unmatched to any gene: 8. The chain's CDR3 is CASSEPGGADYGYTF. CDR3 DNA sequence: TGTGCCAGCAGTGAGCCAGGGGGCGCGGACTATGGCTACACCTTC.

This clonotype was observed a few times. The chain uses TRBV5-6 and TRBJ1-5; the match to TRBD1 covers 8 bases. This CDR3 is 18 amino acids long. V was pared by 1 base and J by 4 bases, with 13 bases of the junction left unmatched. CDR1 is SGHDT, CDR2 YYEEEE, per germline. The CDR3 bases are TGTGCCAGCAGCTTGTTCTCCGGGGCAGGGGGCCCTAATCAGCCCCAGCATTTT. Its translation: CASSLFSGAGGPNQPQHF. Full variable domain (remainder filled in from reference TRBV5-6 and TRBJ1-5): DAGVTQSPTHLIKTRGQQVTLRCSPKSGHDTVSWYQQALGQGPQFIFQYYEEEERQRGNFPDRFSGHQFPNYSSELNVNALLLGDSALYLCASSLFSGAGGPNQPQHFGDGTRLSIL.

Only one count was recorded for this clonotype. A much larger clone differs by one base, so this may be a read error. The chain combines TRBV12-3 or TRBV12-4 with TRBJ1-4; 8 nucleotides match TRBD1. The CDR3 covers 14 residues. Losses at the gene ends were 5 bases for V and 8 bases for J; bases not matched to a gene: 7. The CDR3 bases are TGTGCCAGCAGTCCTTCAGGGGGCTCGGAAAAACTGTTTTTT. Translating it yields CASSPSGGSEKLFF.

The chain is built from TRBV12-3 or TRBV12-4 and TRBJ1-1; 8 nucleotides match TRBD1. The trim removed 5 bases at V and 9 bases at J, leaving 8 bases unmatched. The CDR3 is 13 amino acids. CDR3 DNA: TGTGCCAGCAGTACGCAACAGGGGGGCCAAGCTTTCTTT. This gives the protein CASSTQQGGQAFF.

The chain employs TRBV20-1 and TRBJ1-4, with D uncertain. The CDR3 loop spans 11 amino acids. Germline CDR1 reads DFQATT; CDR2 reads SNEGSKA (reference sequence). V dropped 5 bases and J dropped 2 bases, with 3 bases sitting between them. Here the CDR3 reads CSAATNEKLFF. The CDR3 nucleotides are TGCAGTGCTGCCACTAATGAAAAACTGTTTTTT.

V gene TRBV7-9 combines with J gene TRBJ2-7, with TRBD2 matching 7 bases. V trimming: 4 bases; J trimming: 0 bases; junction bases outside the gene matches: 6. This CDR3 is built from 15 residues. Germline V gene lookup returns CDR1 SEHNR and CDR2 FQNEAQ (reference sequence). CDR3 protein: CASSSGLSYSYEQYF. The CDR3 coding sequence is TGTGCCAGCAGCTCGGGACTATCCTACTCCTACGAGCAGTACTTC. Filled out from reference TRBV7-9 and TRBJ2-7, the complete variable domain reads DTGVSQNPRHKITKRGQNVTFRCDPISEHNRLYWYRQTLGQGPEFLTYFQNEAQLEKSRLLSDRFSAERPKGSFSTLEIQRTEQGDSAMYLCASSSGLSYSYEQYFGPGTRLTVT.

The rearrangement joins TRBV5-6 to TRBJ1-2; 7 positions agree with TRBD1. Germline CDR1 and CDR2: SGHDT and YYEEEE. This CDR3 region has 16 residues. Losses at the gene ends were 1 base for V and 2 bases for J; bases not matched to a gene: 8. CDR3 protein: CASSLYYRGPNYGYTF. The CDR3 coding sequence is TGTGCCAGCAGCTTGTACTACAGGGGCCCAAACTATGGCTACACCTTC. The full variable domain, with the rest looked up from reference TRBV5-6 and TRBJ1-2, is DAGVTQSPTHLIKTRGQQVTLRCSPKSGHDTVSWYQQALGQGPQFIFQYYEEEERQRGNFPDRFSGHQFPNYSSELNVNALLLGDSALYLCASSLYYRGPNYGYTFGSGTRLTVV.

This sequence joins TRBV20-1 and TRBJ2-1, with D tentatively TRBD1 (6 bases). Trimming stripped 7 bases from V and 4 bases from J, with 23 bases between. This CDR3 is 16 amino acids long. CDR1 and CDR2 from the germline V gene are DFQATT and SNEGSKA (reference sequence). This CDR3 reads CSGVPGTRRIYNEQFF. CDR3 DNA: TGCAGTGGCGTACCCGGGACACGAAGAATTTACAATGAGCAGTTCTTC.

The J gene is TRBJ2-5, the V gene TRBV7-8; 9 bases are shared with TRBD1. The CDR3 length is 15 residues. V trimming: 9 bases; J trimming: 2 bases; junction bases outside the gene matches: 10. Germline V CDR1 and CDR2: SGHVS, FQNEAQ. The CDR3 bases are TGTGCCAGTTTAGTGAGACAGGGGGGACAAGAGACCCAGTACTTC. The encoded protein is CASLVRQGGQETQYF.

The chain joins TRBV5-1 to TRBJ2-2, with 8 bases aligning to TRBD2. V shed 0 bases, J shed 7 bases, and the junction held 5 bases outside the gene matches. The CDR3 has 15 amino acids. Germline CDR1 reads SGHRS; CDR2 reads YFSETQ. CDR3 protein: CASSLVGRANGELFF. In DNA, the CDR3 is TGCGCCAGCAGCTTGGTCGGGAGGGCGAACGGGGAGCTGTTTTTT. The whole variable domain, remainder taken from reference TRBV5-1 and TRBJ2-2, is KAGVTQTPRYLIKTRGQQVTLSCSPISGHRSVSWYQQTPGQGLQFLFEYFSETQRNKGNFPGRFSGRQFSNSRSEMNVSTLELGDSALYLCASSLVGRANGELFFGEGSRLTVL.

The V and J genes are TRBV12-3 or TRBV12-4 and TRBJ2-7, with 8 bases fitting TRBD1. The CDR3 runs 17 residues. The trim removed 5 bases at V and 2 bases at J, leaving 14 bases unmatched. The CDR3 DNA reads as TGTGCCAGCAGTACGGTGAAGGACAGGGACGGAACCTACGAGCAGTACTTC. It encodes CASSTVKDRDGTYEQYF.

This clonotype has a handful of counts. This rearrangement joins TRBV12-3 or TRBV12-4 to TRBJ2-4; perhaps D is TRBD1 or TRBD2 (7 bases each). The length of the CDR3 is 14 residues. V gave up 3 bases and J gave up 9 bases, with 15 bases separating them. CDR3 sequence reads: CASSFAQGGGIQYF. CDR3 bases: TGTGCCAGCAGTTTCGCCCAGGGGGGGGGCATTCAGTACTTC.

CDR3 residues: CASRIQGRGYSNQPQHF. The CDR3 DNA is TGTGCCAGCAGAATCCAGGGTAGGGGGTATAGCAATCAGCCCCAGCATTTT. The V gene is TRBV28, the J gene TRBJ1-5; TRBD1 might be the D (6 bases). There are 17 residues in the CDR3. Trimming pared 6 bases from V and 0 bases from J, leaving 18 bases between. The V gene's germline CDR1 is MDHEN and CDR2 SYDVKM.

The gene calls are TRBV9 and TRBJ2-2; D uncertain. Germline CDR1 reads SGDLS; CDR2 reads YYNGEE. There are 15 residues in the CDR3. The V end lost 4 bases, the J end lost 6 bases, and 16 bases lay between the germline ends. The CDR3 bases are TGTGCCAGCAGCTCCCGCCGGGTTTCCCCCGGGGAGCTGTTTTTT. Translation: CASSSRRVSPGELFF.

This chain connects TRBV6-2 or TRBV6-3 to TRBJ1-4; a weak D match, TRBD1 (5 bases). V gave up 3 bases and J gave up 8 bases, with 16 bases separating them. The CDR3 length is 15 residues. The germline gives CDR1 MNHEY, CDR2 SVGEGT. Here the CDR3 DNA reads TGTGCCAGCAGTTATGGGGGACGGAGAGGAGAAAAACTGTTTTTT. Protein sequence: CASSYGGRRGEKLFF.

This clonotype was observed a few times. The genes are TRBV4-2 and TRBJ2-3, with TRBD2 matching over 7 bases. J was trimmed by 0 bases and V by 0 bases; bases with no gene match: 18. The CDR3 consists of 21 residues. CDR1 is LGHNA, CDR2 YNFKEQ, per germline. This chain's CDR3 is CASSQELRGGRVWSSTDTQYF. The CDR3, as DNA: TGTGCCAGCAGCCAAGAACTAAGAGGCGGGAGAGTTTGGTCTAGCACAGATACGCAGTATTTT.